Listed here are 23 T cell receptor beta chains from one sample, sequenced in a study of T cell repertoires in cytomegalovirus infection. TCRdb passed the reads through MiXCR, listing each CDR3 protein once. The sample shows about 830,000 distinct CDR3 sequences, roughly 33% of them seen only once. These receptors have no known antigen. The source material was cultured CD8+ T cells from PBMCs, sampled from culture after CMV antigen stimulation. The receptor set was obtained from a human donor in good health (CMV status not recorded). Some clones in this sample may be carry-over from other donors' samples.

This clonotype was seen ten or more times. One junction end disagrees with the germline gene, perhaps due to a read error. The V call is TRBV12-3 or TRBV12-4, the J call TRBJ2-3, with 9 positions matching TRBD2. CDR3 length equals 14 residues. The CDR3 here is CASSIAGVTDTQYF. The CDR3 nucleotides are TGTGCCAGCAGTATAGCGGGGGTGACAGATACGCAGTATTTT.

The rearrangement links TRBV6-1 to TRBJ1-4; TRBD1 matches at 9 bases. Germline CDR1 reads MNHNS; CDR2 reads SASEGT. This CDR3 spans 15 amino acids. Trimming took 3 bases from V and 8 from J; bases not matched to a gene: 7. The CDR3 sequence: CASSDPGQGNEKLFF. The CDR3 DNA is TGTGCCAGCAGTGATCCGGGACAGGGAAACGAAAAACTGTTTTTT.

This clonotype was detected ten times or more. This rearrangement joins TRBV12-3 or TRBV12-4 to TRBJ1-1; no definite D call. Trimming stripped 6 bases from V and 4 bases from J, with 3 bases between. The CDR3 sequence is 10 residues long. DNA for the CDR3: TGTGCCAGCAGCCTCACTGAAGCTTTCTTT. Protein: CASSLTEAFF.

This clonotype was seen a handful of times. The V call is TRBV27, the J call TRBJ1-5; D ambiguous. The V end lost 3 bases, the J end lost 3 bases, and 6 bases lay between the germline ends. CDR3 length: 13 amino acids. Per germline, CDR1 MNHEY and CDR2 SMNVEV (reference sequence). CDR3 sequence (DNA): TGTGCCAGCAGTTTTGAATTCAATCAGCCCCAGCATTTT. Encoded protein: CASSFEFNQPQHF.

This clonotype has just a few counts. The gene calls are TRBV6-1 and TRBJ2-7, with D unresolved. V lost 6 bases and J 2 bases, leaving 8 bases between the germline ends. The CDR3 length is 12 residues. Germline-derived CDR1 and CDR2 are MNHNS and SASEGT. Here the CDR3 DNA reads TGTGCCAGCAGAGTGTTCGCCTACGAGCAGTACTTC. This translates into CASRVFAYEQYF.

This clonotype came up a few times. The gene calls are TRBV28 and TRBJ2-5, with no clear D. CDR3 length: 12 residues. V was trimmed by 4 bases and J by 4 bases, leaving 7 bases between them. Germline values: CDR1 MDHEN, CDR2 SYDVKM. The CDR3 bases are TGTGCCAGCAGTTATACTCCAGAGACCCAGTACTTC. This sequence encodes CASSYTPETQYF.

The chain uses TRBV25-1 and TRBJ2-5; 11 nucleotides match TRBD2. The germline gives CDR1 MGHDK, CDR2 SYGVNS. The CDR3 runs to 13 residues. Trimming at V came to 2 bases and at J to 7 bases, leaving 0 bases not matched to a gene. CDR3 amino acids: CASSELAGGTQYF. The CDR3 region has the DNA TGTGCCAGCAGTGAACTAGCGGGGGGGACCCAGTACTTC.

The V call is TRBV4-1, the J call TRBJ2-1; no firm D call. This CDR3 is 16 amino acids long. CDR1 and CDR2 (germline): MGHRA, YSYEKL. Trimming removed 3 bases from V and 4 bases from J, with 16 bases in between. The CDR3 DNA reads TGCGCCAGCAGCCACCCCACCGTGACCCCTTACAATGAGCAGTTCTTC. It is translated as CASSHPTVTPYNEQFF.

V and J are TRBV11-3 and TRBJ2-2; TRBD1 or TRBD2 may be the D gene (5 bases each). The CDR3 totals 15 residues. V lost 2 bases to trimming and J lost 1 base, with 8 bases between them. Germline V gives CDR1 SGHNT, CDR2 YENEEA. CDR3 DNA sequence: TGTGCCAGCAGCTTATCGGGGCTGAACACCGGGGAGCTGTTTTTT. This encodes CASSLSGLNTGELFF.

This chain links TRBV7-2 with TRBJ1-1, with D possibly TRBD1 on 6 matching bases. The V end was cut by 5 bases, the J end by 4 bases, with 11 bases between. The CDR3 is 13 amino acids. In germline, CDR1 is SGHTA, CDR2 FQGNSA. The CDR3 loop reads CASSQGLATEAFF. The CDR3 nucleotides read TGTGCCAGCAGCCAGGGGTTGGCCACTGAAGCTTTCTTT. Filled out from reference TRBV7-2 and TRBJ1-1, the complete variable domain reads GAGVSQSPSNKVTEKGKDVELRCDPISGHTALYWYRQSLGQGLEFLIYFQGNSAPDKSGLPSDRFSAERTGGSVSTLTIQRTQQEDSAVYLCASSQGLATEAFFGQGTRLTVV.

This chain connects TRBV12-3 or TRBV12-4 to TRBJ2-1; D is perhaps TRBD1 or TRBD2 (5 bases each). V was trimmed by 3 bases and J by 5 bases, leaving 17 bases between them. There are 16 residues in the CDR3. This CDR3 reads CASSFSLAGRNNEQFF. CDR3 DNA sequence: TGTGCCAGCAGTTTTTCTCTAGCAGGGAGAAACAATGAGCAGTTCTTC.

This chain connects TRBV6-8 to TRBJ2-1, with 11 positions matching TRBD1. J gave up 8 bases and V 3 bases, and 12 bases lay outside the gene matches. Germline CDR1 reads MNHGY; CDR2 reads SAAAGT. The CDR3 runs 17 residues. The CDR3 DNA reads as TGTGCCAGCAGTTATCCGCCCCCGGGACAGGGGGAGGATGAGCAGTTCTTC. Protein: CASSYPPPGQGEDEQFF.

The chain recombines TRBV18 with TRBJ1-2, with D hard to call. V shed 2 bases and J shed 3 bases, with 16 bases lying between them. The CDR3 extends over 16 amino acids. CDR1 and CDR2 from the germline V gene are KGHSH and LQKENI. In DNA form, the CDR3 reads TGTGCCAGCTCACCAGTGGGGAGCCGCTCTGACTATGGCTACACCTTC. It codes for CASSPVGSRSDYGYTF.

CDR3 loop: CAISESTGRGTEAFF. In nucleotides, the CDR3 is TGTGCCATCAGTGAGTCGACAGGTCGGGGCACTGAAGCTTTCTTT. V is TRBV10-3 and J is TRBJ1-1, with a weak D call TRBD1 (6 bases). V was cut by 0 bases and J by 4 bases, with 12 bases left in between. CDR3 size: 15 residues. Germline assignment: CDR1 ENHRY and CDR2 SYGVKD.

This clonotype was seen at least ten times. The genes are TRBV7-6 and TRBJ2-1, with no clear D. V was clipped by 5 bases and J by 0 bases, with 14 bases between them. Germline V gene lookup returns CDR1 SGHVS and CDR2 FNYEAQ. The length of the CDR3 is 16 residues. The CDR3 DNA is TGTGCCAGCAGCGCCCTAGGACCGAGCTCCTACAATGAGCAGTTCTTC. Encoded protein: CASSALGPSSYNEQFF. The full variable domain, rest sourced from reference TRBV7-6 and TRBJ2-1, is GAGVSQSPRYKVTKRGQDVALRCDPISGHVSLYWYRQALGQGPEFLTYFNYEAQQDKSGLPNDRFSAERPEGSISTLTIQRTEQRDSAMYRCASSALGPSSYNEQFFGPGTRLTVL.

This clonotype was counted only a few times. The V and J genes are TRBV27 and TRBJ2-2; 8 nucleotides line up with TRBD2. The CDR3 has 15 residues. The germline CDR1 and CDR2 sequences are MNHEY and SMNVEV (reference sequence). J gave up 5 bases and V 3 bases, and 5 bases lay outside the gene matches. This chain's CDR3 is CASSFGGGITGELFF. The CDR3 DNA follows: TGTGCCAGCAGTTTCGGCGGGGGGATTACCGGGGAGCTGTTTTTT.

As to this clonotype: A read error may account for a junction end that differs from germline. The V call is TRBV4-1, the J call TRBJ1-2; 12 bases line up with TRBD1. This CDR3 contains 17 residues. Germline V gene data show CDR1 as MGHRA and CDR2 as YSYEKL. The CDR3 coding sequence is TGTGCCAGCAGCCAAGACCTACCGGGACAGGGGGCGAGGGGCTACACCTTC. As protein: CASSQDLPGQGARGYTF.

The chain has TRBV7-8 and TRBJ2-5, with D perhaps matching TRBD1 (5 bases). Germline V gene sequence: CDR1 SGHVS, CDR2 FQNEAQ. The CDR3 covers 14 residues. Deletions cut 2 bases from V and 4 bases from J, with 11 bases between. In nucleotides, the CDR3 is TGTGCCAGCAGCTTATTCGACAGTTTAGAGACCCAGTACTTC. Residues: CASSLFDSLETQYF.

This chain links TRBV20-1 with TRBJ1-2; D is perhaps TRBD1 (6 bases). Trimming shortened V by 3 bases and J by 2 bases, and 13 bases separated the two germline ends. The CDR3 contains 14 residues. Per germline, CDR1 DFQATT and CDR2 SNEGSKA (reference sequence). CDR3 DNA: TGCAGTGCTAGTACCAGGGGCGCCAACTATGGCTACACCTTC. This sequence encodes CSASTRGANYGYTF.

This clonotype was counted ten times or more. The chain uses TRBV6-6 and TRBJ2-3; maybe TRBD2 (7 bases). Germline CDR1 is MNHNY and CDR2 is SVGAGI (reference sequence). The CDR3 has 15 amino acids. Trimming shortened V by 4 bases and J by 2 bases, and 13 bases separated the two germline ends. The CDR3 reads CASSLGGHPTDTQYF. The CDR3 nucleotides are TGTGCCAGCAGTTTGGGGGGGCACCCCACAGATACGCAGTATTTT.

This clonotype was counted only a few times. The rearrangement joins TRBV18 to TRBJ1-5, with D possibly being TRBD1 (6 bases). Germline V gene data show CDR1 as KGHSH and CDR2 as LQKENI. V shed 3 bases and J shed 7 bases, with 16 bases lying between them. The CDR3 loop spans 15 amino acids. The CDR3 reads CASSPETGWGQPQHF. In nucleotides, the CDR3 is TGTGCCAGCTCACCCGAAACAGGGTGGGGACAGCCCCAGCATTTT.

This clonotype was seen only a few times. The CDR3 coding sequence is TGTGCCAGCAGCTATACTGGAGGGGGGATGAACACCGGGGAGCTGTTTTTT. Protein product: CASSYTGGGMNTGELFF. The chain combines TRBV6-5 with TRBJ2-2; D may correspond to TRBD1 or TRBD2 (6 bases each). Trimming took 6 bases from V and 1 from J, leaving 18 bases between them. The CDR3 has 17 amino acids. Germline assignment: CDR1 MNHEY and CDR2 SVGAGI.

Many counts were recorded for this clonotype. The chain carries TRBV12-3 or TRBV12-4 and TRBJ2-1, with TRBD2 as a possible D gene (7 bases). CDR3 size: 16 residues. V lost 3 bases and J 7 bases, leaving 19 bases between the germline ends. CDR3 in DNA: TGTGCCAGCAGTTTTATGGAGGGGGGGACCAAGAATGAGCAGTTCTTC. Translating gives CASSFMEGGTKNEQFF.